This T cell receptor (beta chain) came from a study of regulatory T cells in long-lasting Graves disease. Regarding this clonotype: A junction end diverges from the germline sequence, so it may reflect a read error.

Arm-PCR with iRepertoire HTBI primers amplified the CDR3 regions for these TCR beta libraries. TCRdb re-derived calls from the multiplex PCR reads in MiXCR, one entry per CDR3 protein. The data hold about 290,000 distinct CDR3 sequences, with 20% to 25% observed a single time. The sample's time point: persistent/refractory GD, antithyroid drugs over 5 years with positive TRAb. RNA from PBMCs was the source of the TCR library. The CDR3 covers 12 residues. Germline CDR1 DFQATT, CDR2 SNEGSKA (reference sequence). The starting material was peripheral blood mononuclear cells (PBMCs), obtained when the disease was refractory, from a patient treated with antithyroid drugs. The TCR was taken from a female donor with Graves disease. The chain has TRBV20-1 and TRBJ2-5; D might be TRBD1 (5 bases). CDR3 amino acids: CSCRQLQEIQYF. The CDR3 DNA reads TGCAGTTGCCGACAGTTACAAGAGATCCAGTACTTC.